The 19 T cell receptor beta chains in this list originate from one sample, sequenced in a study of blood T cell repertoires in COVID-19. TCRdb's table, derived via immunoSEQ multiplex PCR, lists solely in-frame clones and lacks some. The table includes 150,000 to 200,000 clones, less than 90% detected once. Sample: peripheral blood. The receptors were sampled from a woman aged 60 to 75 with COVID-19, enrolled during active disease.

This clone came up once. The chain couples TRBV7-2 to TRBJ2-7, with 10 bases that match TRBD1. The ends lost 4 bases at V and 5 bases at J; junction bases unmatched: 2. From germline, CDR1 is SGHTA and CDR2 FQGNSA. The CDR3 contains 13 residues. The CDR3 loop reads CASSSGQGNEQYF. CDR3 DNA sequence: TGTGCCAGCAGCTCGGGACAGGGGAACGAGCAGTACTTC.

This chain joins TRBV4-3 and TRBJ2-7, with D possibly matching TRBD2 (6 bases). Germline-derived CDR1 and CDR2 are LGHNA and YSLEER. Deletions cut 0 bases from V and 5 bases from J, with 17 bases between. This CDR3 contains 16 residues. The CDR3 DNA reads TGCGCCAGCAGCCAAGACGGAAGGACGGGAGCGGACGAGCAGTACTTC. This codes for CASSQDGRTGADEQYF.

V usage is TRBV28 and J usage is TRBJ2-7; D ambiguous. Looked up from germline, CDR1 is MDHEN and CDR2 is SYDVKM. The ends were cut back, 3 bases at V and 5 bases at J, with 5 bases in the middle. This CDR3 has 11 amino acids. CDR3 amino acids: CASSFFNEQYF. The CDR3 DNA reads as TGTGCCAGCAGTTTTTTTAACGAGCAGTACTTC.

The chain joins TRBV5-1 to TRBJ2-2; D perhaps matches TRBD1 (5 bases). Germline V gives CDR1 SGHRS, CDR2 YFSETQ. V was trimmed by 6 bases and J by 6 bases, leaving 6 bases between them. The CDR3 totals 11 residues. The CDR3 loop is CASIRAGELFF. The CDR3, as DNA: TGCGCCAGCATCAGGGCCGGGGAGCTGTTTTTT.

The chain combines TRBV7-9 with TRBJ2-1; TRBD2 might be the D (5 bases). The V gene's germline CDR1 is SEHNR and CDR2 FQNEAQ (reference sequence). Trimming stripped 1 base from V and 15 bases from J, with 10 bases between. The CDR3 runs 11 residues. The CDR3 loop reads CASSLEAGPFF. In DNA form, the CDR3 reads TGTGCCAGCAGCTTAGAGGCGGGCCCGTTCTTC.

Here the CDR3 DNA reads TGCGCCAGCAGCTTGGAAGTAGAGGAGGACGAGCAGTACTTC. It codes for CASSLEVEEDEQYF. This chain links TRBV5-1 with TRBJ2-7; the D gene is possibly TRBD2 (5 bases). This CDR3 has 14 residues. V was pared by 0 bases and J by 5 bases, with 12 bases between. Germline values: CDR1 SGHRS, CDR2 YFSETQ. The full variable domain, its missing parts supplied by reference TRBV5-1 and TRBJ2-7, is KAGVTQTPRYLIKTRGQQVTLSCSPISGHRSVSWYQQTPGQGLQFLFEYFSETQRNKGNFPGRFSGRQFSNSRSEMNVSTLELGDSALYLCASSLEVEEDEQYFGPGTRLTVT.

V is TRBV7-9 and J is TRBJ2-3; maybe TRBD2 (6 bases). The CDR3 loop spans 19 amino acids. V gave up 4 bases and J gave up 5 bases, with 28 bases separating them. The germline V gene has CDR1 SEHNR and CDR2 FQNEAQ (reference sequence). The CDR3 DNA sequence: TGTGCCAGCAGCTCCGGTTCGGGAGCCGGGGTCCGGTCAGTAGATACGCAGTATTTT. Residues: CASSSGSGAGVRSVDTQYF. The full variable domain, in which reference TRBV7-9 and TRBJ2-3 provide the parts outside the CDR3, is DTGVSQNPRHKITKRGQNVTFRCDPISEHNRLYWYRQTLGQGPEFLTYFQNEAQLEKSRLLSDRFSAERPKGSFSTLEIQRTEQGDSAMYLCASSSGSGAGVRSVDTQYFGPGTRLTVL.

The chain is built from TRBV9 and TRBJ2-1, with 9 nucleotides matching TRBD1. Germline lookup yields CDR1 SGDLS and CDR2 YYNGEE. With V trimmed by 3 bases and J by 5 bases, 6 bases remained unmatched. This CDR3 has 15 residues. The CDR3 DNA follows: TGTGCCAGCAGCGGGCCGGGACAGGGACACAATGAGCAGTTCTTC. This codes for CASSGPGQGHNEQFF.

The chain couples TRBV3-1 (or the pseudogene TRBV3-2) to TRBJ2-6; D remains ambiguous. Trimming took off 0 bases at V and 1 base at J, with 4 bases between the two ends. Looked up from germline, CDR1 is LGHDT and CDR2 is YNNKEL (reference sequence). This CDR3 comprises 15 residues. The CDR3 spells CASSQDRSGANVLTF. The CDR3 DNA reads TGTGCCAGCAGCCAAGACAGGTCTGGGGCCAACGTCCTGACTTTC.

The CDR3 loop reads CASSFWTGMNTEAFF. The CDR3 coding sequence is TGTGCCAGCAGCTTTTGGACAGGGATGAACACTGAAGCTTTCTTT. V and J are TRBV7-9 and TRBJ1-1, with TRBD1 matching over 8 bases. This CDR3 comprises 15 residues. Germline V CDR1 and CDR2: SEHNR, FQNEAQ (reference sequence). V gave up 3 bases and J gave up 0 bases; unmatched junction bases: 3.

This clone was detected only once. V gene TRBV9 combines with J gene TRBJ2-3, with TRBD2 matching 15 bases. The CDR3 spans 15 residues. Germline values: CDR1 SGDLS, CDR2 YYNGEE. V was clipped by 0 bases and J by 10 bases; unmatched bases: 3. This CDR3 reads CASSVGTSGRAAQYF. The CDR3 coding sequence is TGTGCCAGCAGCGTAGGGACTAGCGGGAGGGCCGCGCAGTATTTT.

The chain recombines TRBV7-9 with TRBJ2-5; 7 nucleotides match TRBD1. Trimming took 4 bases from V and 2 from J; bases not matched to a gene: 4. The CDR3 totals 14 residues. Germline V gives CDR1 SEHNR, CDR2 FQNEAQ (reference sequence). CDR3: CASSSDRDQETQYF. Here the CDR3 DNA reads TGTGCCAGCAGCTCCGACAGGGATCAAGAGACCCAGTACTTC.

The CDR3 protein is CASSRQYNSPLHF. Written as DNA, the CDR3 is TGTGCCAGCAGCCGCCAGTATAATTCACCCCTCCACTTT. V gene TRBV7-6 combines with J gene TRBJ1-6; the D is unclear. Germline V gene lookup returns CDR1 SGHVS and CDR2 FNYEAQ. The germline V and J ends were trimmed by 5 bases and 4 bases, with 6 bases remaining between them. This CDR3 region has 13 residues. Together with reference TRBV7-6 and TRBJ1-6, the CDR3 gives the full variable domain: GAGVSQSPRYKVTKRGQDVALRCDPISGHVSLYWYRQALGQGPEFLTYFNYEAQQDKSGLPNDRFSAERPEGSISTLTIQRTEQRDSAMYRCASSRQYNSPLHFGNGTRLTVT.

The rearrangement links TRBV20-1 to TRBJ2-1; no firm D call. In germline, CDR1 is DFQATT, CDR2 SNEGSKA (reference sequence). The CDR3 spans 11 residues. V shed 2 bases and J shed 9 bases, with 8 bases lying between them. This CDR3 reads CSARSDGEQFF. The CDR3 DNA is TGCAGTGCTAGATCAGATGGTGAGCAGTTCTTC.

The chain joins TRBV18 to TRBJ2-7, with 7 bases lining up with TRBD1. With V trimmed by 3 bases and J by 6 bases, 8 bases remained unmatched. This CDR3 is 14 amino acids long. Germline lookup yields CDR1 KGHSH and CDR2 LQKENI. CDR3: CASSPDRVVSEQYF. The CDR3 DNA sequence: TGTGCCAGCTCACCTGACAGGGTTGTGAGCGAGCAGTACTTC. Full variable domain (missing parts from reference TRBV18 and TRBJ2-7): NAGVMQNPRHLVRRRGQEARLRCSPMKGHSHVYWYRQLPEEGLKFMVYLQKENIIDESGMPKERFSAEFPKEGPSILRIQQVVRGDSAAYFCASSPDRVVSEQYFGPGTRLTVT.

In DNA, the CDR3 is TGTGCCAGCACCTCAGTAGCGGGAACACCTTACTACGAGCAGTACTTC. It yields the protein CASTSVAGTPYYEQYF. The chain uses TRBV28 and TRBJ2-7; 8 bases line up with TRBD2. This CDR3 has 16 amino acids. Germline V gene sequence: CDR1 MDHEN, CDR2 SYDVKM. V shed 7 bases, J shed 3 bases, and the junction held 14 bases outside the gene matches. Together with reference TRBV28 and TRBJ2-7, the CDR3 gives the full variable domain: DVKVTQSSRYLVKRTGEKVFLECVQDMDHENMFWYRQDPGLGLRLIYFSYDVKMKEKGDIPEGYSVSREKKERFSLILESASTNQTSMYLCASTSVAGTPYYEQYFGPGTRLTVT.

This clone was picked up one time. The chain recombines TRBV7-2 with TRBJ2-3, with D possibly being TRBD2 (5 bases). V shed 5 bases and J shed 3 bases, with 12 bases lying between them. Germline V lookup: CDR1 SGHTA, CDR2 FQGNSA. The CDR3 is 14 amino acids. The CDR3 spells CASSKTSGTDTQYF. CDR3 nucleotides: TGTGCCAGCAGCAAAACCAGCGGTACAGATACGCAGTATTTT. Together with reference TRBV7-2 and TRBJ2-3, the CDR3 gives the full variable domain: GAGVSQSPSNKVTEKGKDVELRCDPISGHTALYWYRQSLGQGLEFLIYFQGNSAPDKSGLPSDRFSAERTGGSVSTLTIQRTQQEDSAVYLCASSKTSGTDTQYFGPGTRLTVL.

The rearrangement links TRBV2 to TRBJ2-1; D remains ambiguous. Looked up from germline, CDR1 is SNHLY and CDR2 is FYNNEI. V lost 0 bases and J 7 bases, leaving 16 bases between the germline ends. The CDR3 sequence is 16 residues long. The CDR3, as DNA: TGTGCCAGCAGTGAAGCTGCCGCGCTACGTTTGAATGAGCAGTTCTTC. Encoded protein: CASSEAAALRLNEQFF.

This clone has a single count. This chain joins TRBV19 and TRBJ2-7; TRBD2 matches 8 bases. CDR3 length: 15 residues. Germline V gene data show CDR1 as LNHDA and CDR2 as SQIVND (reference sequence). Trimming removed 3 bases from V and 0 bases from J; junction bases left unmatched: 4. In DNA form, the CDR3 reads TGTGCCAGTAGTATTAGCGGGGTTAGCTCCTACGAGCAGTACTTC. Translation gives CASSISGVSSYEQYF. The full variable domain, with the rest looked up from reference TRBV19 and TRBJ2-7, is DGGITQSPKYLFRKEGQNVTLSCEQNLNHDAMYWYRQDPGQGLRLIYYSQIVNDFQKGDIAEGYSVSREKKESFPLTVTSAQKNPTAFYLCASSISGVSSYEQYFGPGTRLTVT.